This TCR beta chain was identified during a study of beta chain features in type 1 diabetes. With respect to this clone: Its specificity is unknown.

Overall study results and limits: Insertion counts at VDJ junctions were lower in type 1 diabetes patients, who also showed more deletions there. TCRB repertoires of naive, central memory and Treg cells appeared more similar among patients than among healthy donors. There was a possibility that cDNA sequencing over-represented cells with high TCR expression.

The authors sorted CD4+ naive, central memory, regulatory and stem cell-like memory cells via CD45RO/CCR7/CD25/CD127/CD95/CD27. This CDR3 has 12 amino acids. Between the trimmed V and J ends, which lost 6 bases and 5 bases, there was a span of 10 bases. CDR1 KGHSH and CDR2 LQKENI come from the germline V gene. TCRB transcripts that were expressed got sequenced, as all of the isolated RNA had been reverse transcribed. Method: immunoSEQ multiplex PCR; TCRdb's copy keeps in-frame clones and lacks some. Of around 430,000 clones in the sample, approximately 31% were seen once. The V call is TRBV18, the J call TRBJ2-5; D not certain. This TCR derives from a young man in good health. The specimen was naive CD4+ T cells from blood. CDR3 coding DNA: TGTGCCAGCTCGGAGAGTGCGGAGACCCAGTACTTC. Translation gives CASSESAETQYF. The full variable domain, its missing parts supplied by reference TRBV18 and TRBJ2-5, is NAGVMQNPRHLVRRRGQEARLRCSPMKGHSHVYWYRQLPEEGLKFMVYLQKENIIDESGMPKERFSAEFPKEGPSILRIQQVVRGDSAAYFCASSESAETQYFGPGTRLLVL.